This TCR beta chain was recovered during a study of naive and memory T cell subsets. Two oligonucleotides, mixed equimolar, formed the beta constant-region primer covering TRBC1 and TRBC2. The ligated cDNA underwent four PCR rounds using SP2 and nested alpha and beta constant-region primers. One entry per CDR3 protein results from TCRdb running MiXCR on the UMI-ligation and nested PCR reads. The sample has some 22,000 distinct CDR3 sequences; about 10% are singletons. This CDR3 comprises 11 residues. From the second PCR step, alpha and beta chains were amplified apart. Overnight CMV lysate stimulation of fresh PBMCs defined donor CMV status by CD4+ IFNgamma. Four subsets defined by CD45RA and CD27 were sorted after CD3, CD4, CD8 and live/dead staining. Whole-study findings and limits: Activation and differentiation may alter RNA-based TCR counts.

This clonotype was recorded many times. Its antigen is not identified. The junction does not match germline at one end; this may be a read error. The sequencing input was central memory CD8+ T cells from blood. This clonotype originated in a human donor in good health. The V call is TRBV12-3 or TRBV12-4, the J call TRBJ2-7; D is ambiguous. CDR3 sequence (DNA): TGTGCCAGCAGTTTAGGCGGCTCGAGCGACTTC. Protein sequence: CASSLGGSSDF.